This T cell receptor (beta chain) was obtained from a study of T-cell reconstitution after alpha-beta-depleted transplantation in children. Whole-study results and caveats: Counts and diversity of T cells one year after transplant came mostly from newly produced T cells.

Unique molecular identifiers tagged the TCRbeta library. TCRdb independently ran MiXCR on the PCR reads; one entry per CDR3 protein. The table lists around 94,000 distinct CDR3 sequences, 4.5% to 7.5% of them singletons, with around 5.6% in the top ten. The CDR3 runs 14 residues. Germline V CDR1 and CDR2: MDHEN, SYDVKM. Trimming removed 7 bases at V and 0 bases at J, with 9 bases between. This clonotype has at least ten counts. The antigen is undetermined. This TCR derives from a female patient aged 2-10 years who had a stem cell transplant for Fanconi anemia, so the T cells may come from the graft donor. The sample here was PBMCs, mostly from graft donor cells, taken 60 days after TCRalphabeta/CD19-depleted stem cell transplant. The chain uses TRBV28 and TRBJ2-2; possibly TRBD2 for D (6 bases). CDR3 coding DNA: TGTGCCAGCAAGGGGACTGCGAACACCGGGGAGCTGTTTTTT. Amino acids: CASKGTANTGELFF. Full variable domain (outside the CDR3, taken from reference TRBV28 and TRBJ2-2): DVKVTQSSRYLVKRTGEKVFLECVQDMDHENMFWYRQDPGLGLRLIYFSYDVKMKEKGDIPEGYSVSREKKERFSLILESASTNQTSMYLCASKGTANTGELFFGEGSRLTVL.